This is a list of T cell receptor beta chains from one sample in a study of neurological immune-mediated disorders. From the 5' RACE reads, TCRdb called clonotypes with MiXCR, one entry per CDR3 protein. The sample carries 80,000 or so distinct CDR3 sequences, about 9.5% recorded once. Sequencing was performed on PBMCs. These receptors were obtained from a man aged 50 to 59 in good health. The CDR3 runs from the conserved cysteine through the conserved F or W. Fields, in order: D gene, J gene, V gene, clone size, CDR3 protein, CDR3 DNA. The D gene is left open where the match is weak. Only part of the rows carry a size: once, few, many, or a class if the clone is expanded.

d_gene: NA; j_gene: TRBJ2-2; v_gene: TRBV10-3; abundance: many; CDR3aa: CAIGGVFTGELFF; CDR3nt: TGTGCAATCGGGGGAGTGTTCACCGGGGAGCTGTTTTTT
d_gene: NA; j_gene: TRBJ2-3; v_gene: TRBV10-2; abundance: many; CDR3aa: CASRRGGEFTDTQYF; CDR3nt: TGCGCCAGCAGGAGAGGCGGGGAGTTCACAGATACGCAGTATTTT
d_gene: TRBD2; j_gene: TRBJ2-7; v_gene: TRBV5-1; abundance: many; CDR3aa: CASSLGLAGVGEQYF; CDR3nt: TGCGCCAGCAGCTTGGGTCTAGCGGGAGTTGGTGAGCAGTACTTC
d_gene: TRBD2; j_gene: TRBJ2-1; v_gene: TRBV7-3; abundance: many; CDR3aa: CASSLRGLAGNNEQFF; CDR3nt: TGTGCCAGCAGCCTTCGAGGACTAGCGGGCAACAATGAGCAGTTCTTC
d_gene: NA; j_gene: TRBJ1-1; v_gene: TRBV20-1; abundance: many; CDR3aa: CSGKKDGGTEAFF; CDR3nt: TGCAGTGGTAAAAAGGACGGAGGAACTGAAGCTTTCTTT
d_gene: TRBD2; j_gene: TRBJ2-4; v_gene: TRBV28; abundance: NA; CDR3aa: CASIGTSPPLAKNIQYF; CDR3nt: TGTGCAAGCATTGGGACTAGCCCGCCTCTAGCCAAAAACATTCAGTACTTC
d_gene: NA; j_gene: TRBJ2-7; v_gene: TRBV7-2; abundance: many; CDR3aa: CASSPETASYEQYF; CDR3nt: TGTGCCAGCAGCCCAGAGACAGCCTCCTACGAGCAGTACTTC
d_gene: NA; j_gene: TRBJ2-7; v_gene: TRBV29-1; abundance: many; CDR3aa: CSASPGSGRFYEQYF; CDR3nt: TGCAGCGCATCGCCGGGGTCTGGAAGGTTTTACGAGCAGTACTTC
d_gene: NA; j_gene: TRBJ1-1; v_gene: TRBV3-1; abundance: many; CDR3aa: CASSPPSEGKAFF; CDR3nt: TGTGCCAGCAGCCCCCCGTCAGAGGGAAAAGCTTTCTTT
d_gene: TRBD2; j_gene: TRBJ2-3; v_gene: TRBV5-1; abundance: many; CDR3aa: CASSRFAGESTDTQYF; CDR3nt: TGCGCCAGCAGTCGTTTTGCGGGAGAGAGCACAGATACGCAGTATTTT
d_gene: TRBD2; j_gene: TRBJ2-1; v_gene: TRBV27; abundance: NA; CDR3aa: CASSPRLAPYNEQFF; CDR3nt: TGTGCCAGCAGTCCCAGACTAGCGCCATACAATGAGCAGTTCTTC
d_gene: TRBD1; j_gene: TRBJ2-1; v_gene: TRBV20-1; abundance: many; CDR3aa: CSARDRGNEQFF; CDR3nt: TGCAGTGCTCGTGACAGGGGAAATGAGCAGTTCTTC
d_gene: TRBD1; j_gene: TRBJ2-7; v_gene: TRBV7-9; abundance: many; CDR3aa: CASSLWDSLSYEQYF; CDR3nt: TGTGCCAGCAGCTTGTGGGACAGCCTCTCCTACGAGCAGTACTTC
d_gene: NA; j_gene: TRBJ2-7; v_gene: TRBV6-2/TRBV6-3; abundance: many; CDR3aa: CASSKGKRSSYEQYF; CDR3nt: TGTGCCAGCAGTAAAGGAAAGCGGAGCTCCTACGAGCAGTACTTC
d_gene: NA; j_gene: TRBJ2-7; v_gene: TRBV6-2/TRBV6-3; abundance: many; CDR3aa: CASRLGSLQGRAYEQYF; CDR3nt: TGTGCCAGCAGACTCGGGAGCTTACAGGGGAGGGCCTACGAGCAGTACTTC
d_gene: TRBD1; j_gene: TRBJ2-2; v_gene: TRBV7-9; abundance: many; CDR3aa: CASSTNRGLNTGELFF; CDR3nt: TGTGCCAGCAGCACCAACAGGGGGCTGAACACCGGGGAGCTGTTTTTT
d_gene: NA; j_gene: TRBJ1-5; v_gene: TRBV6-2/TRBV6-3; abundance: many; CDR3aa: CASRADSYSNQPQHF; CDR3nt: TGTGCCAGCAGGGCGGACAGCTATAGCAATCAGCCCCAGCATTTT
d_gene: NA; j_gene: TRBJ1-2; v_gene: TRBV7-2; abundance: many; CDR3aa: CASSPRRQGRNGYTF; CDR3nt: TGTGCCAGCAGCCCCAGGAGGCAGGGGCGGAATGGCTACACCTTC
d_gene: NA; j_gene: TRBJ2-1; v_gene: TRBV15; abundance: many; CDR3aa: CATSRQQDNEQFF; CDR3nt: TGTGCCACCAGCAGACAACAGGACAATGAGCAGTTCTTC
d_gene: NA; j_gene: TRBJ1-3; v_gene: TRBV13; abundance: many; CDR3aa: CASSPRGGAGNTIYF; CDR3nt: TGTGCCAGCAGCCCCCGTGGGGGCGCTGGAAACACCATATATTTT
d_gene: TRBD1; j_gene: TRBJ1-5; v_gene: TRBV5-6; abundance: many; CDR3aa: CASSFGTGNQPQHF; CDR3nt: TGTGCCAGCAGCTTCGGGACAGGTAATCAGCCCCAGCATTTT
d_gene: TRBD2; j_gene: TRBJ2-7; v_gene: TRBV7-3; abundance: many; CDR3aa: CASSPIAGGPYEQYF; CDR3nt: TGTGCCAGCAGCCCTATAGCGGGAGGGCCCTACGAGCAGTACTTC
d_gene: TRBD1; j_gene: TRBJ1-4; v_gene: TRBV27; abundance: many; CDR3aa: CASRTGGITNEKLFF; CDR3nt: TGTGCCAGCAGAACAGGGGGAATCACTAATGAAAAACTGTTTTTT
d_gene: NA; j_gene: TRBJ2-7; v_gene: TRBV20-1; abundance: many; CDR3aa: CSAPFPSVGSYEQYF; CDR3nt: TGCAGTGCTCCCTTCCCTAGCGTAGGCTCCTACGAGCAGTACTTC
d_gene: TRBD1; j_gene: TRBJ2-2; v_gene: TRBV9; abundance: many; CDR3aa: CASSVAQGAPGELFF; CDR3nt: TGTGCCAGCAGCGTAGCACAGGGGGCGCCCGGGGAGCTGTTTTTT
d_gene: TRBD2; j_gene: TRBJ2-5; v_gene: TRBV29-1; abundance: many; CDR3aa: CSVSSGSSETQYF; CDR3nt: TGCAGCGTTTCTAGCGGGAGTTCAGAGACCCAGTACTTC
d_gene: TRBD1; j_gene: TRBJ1-6; v_gene: TRBV18; abundance: many; CDR3aa: CASSPRDSDNSPLHF; CDR3nt: TGTGCCAGCTCACCCCGGGACAGTGATAATTCACCCCTCCACTTT
d_gene: TRBD2; j_gene: TRBJ2-1; v_gene: TRBV9; abundance: many; CDR3aa: CASSAKTAREGPSRNEHFF; CDR3nt: TGTGCCAGCAGCGCTAAGACAGCGCGGGAGGGCCCCTCGCGCAATGAGCATTTCTTC
d_gene: TRBD2; j_gene: TRBJ2-1; v_gene: TRBV11-1; abundance: many; CDR3aa: CASSLAPTSGSYNEQFF; CDR3nt: TGTGCCAGCAGCTTAGCCCCTACTAGCGGGAGCTACAATGAGCAGTTCTTC
d_gene: TRBD1; j_gene: TRBJ2-6; v_gene: TRBV5-1; abundance: many; CDR3aa: CASSLARGQGSSGANVLTF; CDR3nt: TGCGCCAGCAGCTTGGCTAGGGGACAGGGGAGCTCTGGGGCCAACGTCCTGACTTTC
d_gene: NA; j_gene: TRBJ1-1; v_gene: TRBV5-6; abundance: many; CDR3aa: CASSLWQGFTEAFF; CDR3nt: TGTGCCAGCAGCTTGTGGCAGGGGTTCACTGAAGCTTTCTTT
d_gene: NA; j_gene: TRBJ2-2; v_gene: TRBV11-2; abundance: few; CDR3aa: CASSPRQAANTGELFF; CDR3nt: TGTGCCAGCAGCCCCCGACAGGCTGCGAACACCGGGGAGCTGTTTTTT
d_gene: TRBD1; j_gene: TRBJ1-5; v_gene: TRBV4-1; abundance: many; CDR3aa: CASSQGKIGTGGNQPQHF; CDR3nt: TGCGCCAGCAGCCAAGGGAAGATTGGGACAGGGGGTAATCAGCCCCAGCATTTT
d_gene: TRBD1; j_gene: TRBJ2-3; v_gene: TRBV7-7; abundance: few; CDR3aa: CASSLGQGNADTQYF; CDR3nt: TGTGCCAGCAGCCTGGGACAGGGTAACGCAGATACGCAGTATTTT
d_gene: NA; j_gene: TRBJ2-7; v_gene: TRBV9; abundance: many; CDR3aa: CASSVDAAPIYEQYF; CDR3nt: TGTGCCAGCAGCGTAGATGCGGCGCCCATCTACGAGCAGTACTTC
d_gene: NA; j_gene: TRBJ2-4; v_gene: TRBV20-1; abundance: many; CDR3aa: CSARPGGENIQYF; CDR3nt: TGCAGTGCTAGACCCGGAGGGGAAAACATTCAGTACTTC
d_gene: TRBD1; j_gene: TRBJ2-1; v_gene: TRBV7-9; abundance: many; CDR3aa: CASISTNRGEDNEQFF; CDR3nt: TGTGCCAGCATCTCAACTAACAGGGGAGAGGACAATGAGCAGTTCTTC
d_gene: TRBD1; j_gene: TRBJ1-5; v_gene: TRBV7-2; abundance: many; CDR3aa: CASSAPGQANQPQHF; CDR3nt: TGTGCCAGCAGCGCGCCGGGACAGGCGAATCAGCCCCAGCATTTT
d_gene: NA; j_gene: TRBJ1-1; v_gene: TRBV5-1; abundance: NA; CDR3aa: CASSLSPVMNTEDFF; CDR3nt: TGCGCCAGCAGCTTGTCACCAGTAATGAACACTGAAGATTTCTTT
d_gene: TRBD2; j_gene: TRBJ2-1; v_gene: TRBV5-1; abundance: many; CDR3aa: CASSWGLAGGSSYNEQFF; CDR3nt: TGCGCCAGCAGCTGGGGACTAGCGGGAGGGAGCTCCTACAATGAGCAGTTCTTC
d_gene: NA; j_gene: TRBJ2-1; v_gene: TRBV4-1; abundance: many; CDR3aa: CASSQGPGKNEQFF; CDR3nt: TGCGCCAGCAGCCAAGGACCAGGGAAGAATGAGCAGTTCTTC
d_gene: NA; j_gene: TRBJ2-5; v_gene: TRBV5-1; abundance: many; CDR3aa: CASSSEGSETQYF; CDR3nt: TGCGCCAGCAGCTCAGAGGGTAGTGAGACCCAGTACTTC
d_gene: NA; j_gene: TRBJ1-3; v_gene: TRBV7-9; abundance: many; CDR3aa: CASSSQGGNTIYF; CDR3nt: TGTGCCAGCAGCTCCCAGGGTGGAAACACCATATATTTT
d_gene: NA; j_gene: TRBJ1-5; v_gene: TRBV6-6; abundance: many; CDR3aa: CATNRAWVGEPQHF; CDR3nt: TGTGCCACAAACAGGGCTTGGGTAGGCGAGCCCCAGCATTTT
d_gene: TRBD2; j_gene: TRBJ2-3; v_gene: TRBV7-2; abundance: many; CDR3aa: CASSSRRTSGPTDTQYF; CDR3nt: TGTGCCAGCAGCTCCCGACGGACTAGCGGCCCAACAGATACGCAGTATTTT
d_gene: NA; j_gene: TRBJ2-1; v_gene: TRBV29-1; abundance: many; CDR3aa: CSVARDFYNEQFF; CDR3nt: TGCAGCGTCGCCCGGGACTTCTACAATGAGCAGTTCTTC
d_gene: TRBD1; j_gene: TRBJ2-2; v_gene: TRBV12-3/TRBV12-4; abundance: NA; CDR3aa: CASSLDRDGSGELFF; CDR3nt: TGTGCCAGCAGTCTGGACAGGGACGGTTCCGGGGAGCTGTTTTTT
d_gene: TRBD1; j_gene: TRBJ2-2; v_gene: TRBV29-1; abundance: many; CDR3aa: CSAGQGVTGELFF; CDR3nt: TGCAGCGCGGGACAGGGGGTCACCGGGGAGCTGTTTTTT
d_gene: TRBD1; j_gene: TRBJ1-4; v_gene: TRBV5-1; abundance: many; CDR3aa: CASSLGQGSEKLFF; CDR3nt: TGCGCCAGCAGCTTGGGACAGGGTAGTGAAAAACTGTTTTTT
d_gene: TRBD2; j_gene: TRBJ2-3; v_gene: TRBV24-1; abundance: many; CDR3aa: CATSEFSGLAGVDTQYF; CDR3nt: TGTGCCACCAGTGAATTTTCCGGACTAGCGGGGGTAGATACGCAGTATTTT